A selection of T cell receptor beta chains follows, all from one sample in a study of control samples from healthy donors and cancer patients. The repertoire was sequenced with immunoSEQ multiplex PCR; TCRdb's copy has only in-frame clones and lacks some. This table has about 92,000 clones, roughly four fifths appearing once. Material: blood. Receptors originate from a woman aged 60-75 years in good health. Each CDR3 is given with its conserved first and last residue. Fields, in order: J gene, D gene, V gene, clone size, CDR3 DNA, CDR3 protein. A D gene is named only where the DNA matches it firmly. Clone size is shown for a subset of rows, as once, few, many or a class of expanded clone.

>TRBJ1-3|.|TRBV4-2|.
TGTGCCAGCAGCCACCTGGACACCCGAAACACCATATATTTT
CASSHLDTRNTIYF
>TRBJ1-2|.|TRBV29-1|.
TGCAGCGCCGTCGGTCATAACTATGGCTACACCTTC
CSAVGHNYGYTF
>TRBJ2-1|.|TRBV29-1|.
TGCAGCGTAGACCGACAGGCCCTGAATGAGCAGTTCTTC
CSVDRQALNEQFF
>TRBJ1-1|.|TRBV29-1|.
TGCAGCGTTGACAGGGGGAACACTGAAGCTTTCTTT
CSVDRGNTEAFF
>TRBJ2-2|.|TRBV20-1|.
TGCAGTGCTAGTCTAGTCACGAACACCGGGGAGCTGTTTTTT
CSASLVTNTGELFF
>TRBJ1-2|.|TRBV27|.
TGTGCCAGCAGTTTAAAACAGACCTATGGCTACACCTTC
CASSLKQTYGYTF
>TRBJ1-2|.|TRBV3-1/TRBV3-2|.
TGTGCCAGCAGCCAAGGTGGGGGGCAAGTCTATGGCTACACCTTC
CASSQGGGQVYGYTF
>TRBJ1-4|.|TRBV6-5|.
TGTGCCAGCAGGCCCGACTTGAATGAAAAACTGTTTTTT
CASRPDLNEKLFF
>TRBJ2-2|.|TRBV2|.
TGTGCCAGCGATCGTGGGGGGAGATCCGGGGAGCTGTTTTTT
CASDRGGRSGELFF
>TRBJ1-1|.|TRBV18|once
TGTGCCAGCTCCCTTCAGGGTAAGAACACTGAAGCTTTCTTT
CASSLQGKNTEAFF
>TRBJ2-7|TRBD1|TRBV6-5|.
TGTGCCAGCAGCCCGACAGGGGACAACGAGCAGTACTTC
CASSPTGDNEQYF
>TRBJ1-2|TRBD1|TRBV7-9|.
TGTGCCAGCTCGAGACAGGGTAATGGCTACACCTTC
CASSRQGNGYTF
>TRBJ2-7|TRBD2|TRBV5-4|.
TGTGCCAGCAGCTTTGGGAGCGGGGGGCCCAGCTCCTACGAGCAGTACTTC
CASSFGSGGPSSYEQYF